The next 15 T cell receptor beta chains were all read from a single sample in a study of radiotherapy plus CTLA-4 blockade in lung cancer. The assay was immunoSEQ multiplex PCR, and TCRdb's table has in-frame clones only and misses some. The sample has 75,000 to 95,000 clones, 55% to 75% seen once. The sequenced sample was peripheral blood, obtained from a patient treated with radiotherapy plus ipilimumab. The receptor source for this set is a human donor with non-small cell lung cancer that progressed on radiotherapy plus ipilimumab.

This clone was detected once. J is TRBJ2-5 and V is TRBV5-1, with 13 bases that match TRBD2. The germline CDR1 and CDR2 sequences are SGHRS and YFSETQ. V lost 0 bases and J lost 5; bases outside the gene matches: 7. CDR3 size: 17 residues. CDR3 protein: CASSLAGTSGTSETQYF. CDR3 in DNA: TGCGCCAGCAGCTTGGCCGGGACTAGCGGGACCTCTGAGACCCAGTACTTC.

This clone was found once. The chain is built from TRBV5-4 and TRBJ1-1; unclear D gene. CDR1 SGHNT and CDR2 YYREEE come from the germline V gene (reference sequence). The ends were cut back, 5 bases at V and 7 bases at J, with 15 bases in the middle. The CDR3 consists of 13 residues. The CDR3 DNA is TGTGCCAGCAGGGTTGGAGGAGCGGGTGAAGCTTTCTTT. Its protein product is CASRVGGAGEAFF.

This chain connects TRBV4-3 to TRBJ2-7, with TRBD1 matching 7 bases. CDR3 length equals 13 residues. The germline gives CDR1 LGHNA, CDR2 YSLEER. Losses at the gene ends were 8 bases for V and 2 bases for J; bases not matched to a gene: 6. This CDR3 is CASGRGSAYEQYF. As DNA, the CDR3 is TGCGCCAGCGGCAGGGGGAGCGCCTACGAGCAGTACTTC.

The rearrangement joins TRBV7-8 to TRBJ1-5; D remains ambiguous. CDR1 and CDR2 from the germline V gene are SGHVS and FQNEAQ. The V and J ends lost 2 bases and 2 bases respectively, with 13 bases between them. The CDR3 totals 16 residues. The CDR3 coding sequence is TGTGCCAGCAGCTTAATGGGAACGGTGCGCAATCAGCCCCAGCATTTT. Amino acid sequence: CASSLMGTVRNQPQHF.

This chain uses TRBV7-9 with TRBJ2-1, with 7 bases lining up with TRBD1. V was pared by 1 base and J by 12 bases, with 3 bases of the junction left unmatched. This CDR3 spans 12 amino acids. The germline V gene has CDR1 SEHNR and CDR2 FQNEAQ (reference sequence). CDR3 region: CASSLDSGGQFF. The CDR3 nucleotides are TGTGCCAGCAGCTTAGATTCAGGGGGGCAGTTCTTC.

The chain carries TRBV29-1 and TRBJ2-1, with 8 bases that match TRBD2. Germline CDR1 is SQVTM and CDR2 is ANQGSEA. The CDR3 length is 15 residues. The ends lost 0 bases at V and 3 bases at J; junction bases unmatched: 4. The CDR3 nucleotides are TGCAGCGTTGAAGATTTCAGCGGGGGCTACAATGAGCAGTTCTTC. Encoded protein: CSVEDFSGGYNEQFF.

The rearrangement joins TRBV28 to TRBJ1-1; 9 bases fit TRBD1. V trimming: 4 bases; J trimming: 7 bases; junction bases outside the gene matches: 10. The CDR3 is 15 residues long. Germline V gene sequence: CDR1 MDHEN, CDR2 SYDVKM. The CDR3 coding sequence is TGTGCCAGCAGTTATGCGGGACAGGGACTCGATGAAGCTTTCTTT. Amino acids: CASSYAGQGLDEAFF.

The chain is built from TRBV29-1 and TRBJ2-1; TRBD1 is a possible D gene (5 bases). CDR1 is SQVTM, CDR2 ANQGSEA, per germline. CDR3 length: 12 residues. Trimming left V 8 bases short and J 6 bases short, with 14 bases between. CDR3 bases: TGCAGCTCTAATGCAGGGTCCAATGAGCAGTTCTTC. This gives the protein CSSNAGSNEQFF.

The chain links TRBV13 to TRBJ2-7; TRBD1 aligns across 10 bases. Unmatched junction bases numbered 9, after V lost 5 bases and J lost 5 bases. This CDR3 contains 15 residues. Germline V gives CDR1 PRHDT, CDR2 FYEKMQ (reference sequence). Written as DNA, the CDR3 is TGTGCCAGCAGCCCAGGGGGACAGGGGAACAACGAGCAGTACTTC. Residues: CASSPGGQGNNEQYF.

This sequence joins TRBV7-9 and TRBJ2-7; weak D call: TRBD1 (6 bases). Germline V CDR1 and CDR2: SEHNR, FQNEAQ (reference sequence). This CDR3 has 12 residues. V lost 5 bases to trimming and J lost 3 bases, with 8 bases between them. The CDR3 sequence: CASSLQGYEQYF. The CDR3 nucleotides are TGTGCCAGCAGCCTACAGGGCTACGAGCAGTACTTC. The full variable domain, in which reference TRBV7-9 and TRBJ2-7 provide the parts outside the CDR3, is DTGVSQNPRHKITKRGQNVTFRCDPISEHNRLYWYRQTLGQGPEFLTYFQNEAQLEKSRLLSDRFSAERPKGSFSTLEIQRTEQGDSAMYLCASSLQGYEQYFGPGTRLTVT.

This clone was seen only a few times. CDR3 in DNA: TGCGCCAGCAGCTTGGGGGGACAGGGGGCATACGAGCAGTACTTC. Encoded protein: CASSLGGQGAYEQYF. The V call is TRBV5-1, the J call TRBJ2-7; 12 nucleotides match TRBD1. The ends lost 0 bases at V and 4 bases at J; junction bases unmatched: 2. The germline gives CDR1 SGHRS, CDR2 YFSETQ. The CDR3 length is 15 residues.

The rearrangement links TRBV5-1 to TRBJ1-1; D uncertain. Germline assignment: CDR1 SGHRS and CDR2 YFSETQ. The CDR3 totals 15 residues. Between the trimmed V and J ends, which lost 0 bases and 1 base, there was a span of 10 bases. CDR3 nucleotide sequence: TGCGCCAGCAGCTTGGCCCGGGCTGGGAACACTGAAGCTTTCTTT. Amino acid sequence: CASSLARAGNTEAFF. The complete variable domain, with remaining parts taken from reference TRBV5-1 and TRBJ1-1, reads KAGVTQTPRYLIKTRGQQVTLSCSPISGHRSVSWYQQTPGQGLQFLFEYFSETQRNKGNFPGRFSGRQFSNSRSEMNVSTLELGDSALYLCASSLARAGNTEAFFGQGTRLTVV.

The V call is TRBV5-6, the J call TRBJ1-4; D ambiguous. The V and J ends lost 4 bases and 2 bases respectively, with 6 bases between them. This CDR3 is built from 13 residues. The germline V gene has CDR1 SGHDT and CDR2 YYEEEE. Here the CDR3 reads CASSLPTNEKLFF. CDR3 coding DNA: TGTGCCAGCAGCCTCCCCACTAATGAAAAACTGTTTTTT.

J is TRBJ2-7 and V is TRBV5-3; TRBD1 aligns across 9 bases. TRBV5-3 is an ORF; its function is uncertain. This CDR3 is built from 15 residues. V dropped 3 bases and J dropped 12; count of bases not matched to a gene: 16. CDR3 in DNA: TGTGCCAGAAGCTGCGTGGGACAGGGTGGGAGTAACCCGTACTTC. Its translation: CARSCVGQGGSNPYF.

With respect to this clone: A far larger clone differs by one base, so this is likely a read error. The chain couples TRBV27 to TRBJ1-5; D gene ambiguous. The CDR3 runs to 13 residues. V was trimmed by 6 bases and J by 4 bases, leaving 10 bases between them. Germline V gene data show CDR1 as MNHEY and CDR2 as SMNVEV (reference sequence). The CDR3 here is CASSRASNQPQHF. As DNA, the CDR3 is TGTGCCAGCAGCAGAGCGTCGAATCAGCCCCAGCATTTT.